These 32 T cell receptor beta chains share one sample of origin, sequenced in a study of shared clonotypes between healthy human individuals. Only in-frame clones appear in the TCRdb table, and some are missing; sequencing was by immunoSEQ multiplex PCR. The table shows some 2 million clones, with about 95% occurring only once. The naive CD8 population came from CD45RO-negative cells selected for CCR7, without terminally differentiated effector memory CD45RA+ cells. Sequencing was performed on naive CD8+ T cells sorted from blood. The receptors derive from a man aged 18 to 29 in good health.

Comments on this clone: The same CDR3 also results from other DNA sequences found in this sample. The chain uses TRBV29-1 and TRBJ2-1; D is unclear. The V gene's germline CDR1 is SQVTM and CDR2 ANQGSEA. Between the trimmed V and J ends, which lost 7 bases and 0 bases, there was a span of 10 bases. The CDR3 covers 13 residues. The CDR3 DNA reads as TGCAGCGCCATTGGCAGCTCCTACAATGAGCAGTTCTTC. Protein: CSAIGSSYNEQFF.

The rearrangement joins TRBV12-5 to TRBJ2-2; 8 nucleotides align to TRBD2. J lost 3 bases, V lost 5 bases, and 14 bases had no gene match. The CDR3 contains 18 residues. Germline V lookup: CDR1 LGHNT, CDR2 FRNRAP. In DNA, the CDR3 is TGTGCTAGTGGTCCAACCGGGTGGCGGGAGGCGGACACCGGGGAGCTGTTTTTT. Translating gives CASGPTGWREADTGELFF.

This clone was seen a single time. This sequence joins TRBV27 and TRBJ1-5; 9 bases match TRBD1. This CDR3 has 16 residues. Germline V lookup: CDR1 MNHEY, CDR2 SMNVEV (reference sequence). V shed 4 bases, J shed 6 bases, and the junction held 10 bases outside the gene matches. CDR3 amino acids: CASSSDPQGATQPQHF. In DNA form, the CDR3 reads TGTGCCAGCAGTTCCGACCCACAGGGGGCGACTCAGCCCCAGCATTTT.

The chain is built from TRBV9 and TRBJ2-1; D is possibly TRBD2 (6 bases). The CDR3 spans 13 residues. Germline CDR1 reads SGDLS; CDR2 reads YYNGEE. Trimming removed 3 bases from V and 5 bases from J, with 9 bases in between. The DNA for the CDR3 is TGTGCCAGCAGCGGGAGGGTTGACAATGAGCAGTTCTTC. As protein: CASSGRVDNEQFF. Complete variable domain (other parts from reference TRBV9 and TRBJ2-1): DSGVTQTPKHLITATGQRVTLRCSPRSGDLSVYWYQQSLDQGLQFLIQYYNGEERAKGNILERFSAQQFPDLHSELNLSSLELGDSALYFCASSGRVDNEQFFGPGTRLTVL.

The V gene is TRBV7-9, the J gene TRBJ1-4; 7 nucleotides align to TRBD1. From germline, CDR1 is SEHNR and CDR2 FQNEAQ (reference sequence). Trimming removed 2 bases from V and 1 base from J; junction bases left unmatched: 4. The CDR3 extends over 16 amino acids. The CDR3 DNA is TGTGCCAGCAGCTTAACAGGGGAGGGAACTAATGAAAAACTGTTTTTT. It yields the protein CASSLTGEGTNEKLFF.

With regard to this clone: The same CDR3 can be traced to other DNA sequences in this sample. V is TRBV7-9 and J is TRBJ2-2, with D uncertain. V was shortened by 5 bases and J by 4 bases, with 5 bases between the two germline ends. This CDR3 region has 12 residues. Per the germline V gene, CDR1 is SEHNR and CDR2 is FQNEAQ (reference sequence). The CDR3 reads CASSPATGELFF. The CDR3 DNA reads TGTGCCAGCAGCCCAGCCACCGGGGAGCTGTTTTTT.

V usage is TRBV7-8 and J usage is TRBJ2-1; TRBD2 is a possible D gene (6 bases). In germline, CDR1 is SGHVS, CDR2 FQNEAQ. This CDR3 spans 15 amino acids. V was clipped by 5 bases and J by 2 bases, with 13 bases between them. The CDR3 reads CASSPVGGPYNEQFF. DNA for the CDR3: TGTGCCAGCAGCCCGGTGGGGGGACCCTACAATGAGCAGTTCTTC.

In regard to this clone: The sample carries other DNA sequences with the same CDR3. This chain uses TRBV5-4 with TRBJ2-1; possibly TRBD1 for D (5 bases). CDR1 and CDR2 (germline): SGHNT, YYREEE (reference sequence). V lost 4 bases and J lost 8, with 10 bases in between. The CDR3 runs 12 residues. The CDR3 reads CASSPDRDEQFF. The CDR3 nucleotides read TGTGCCAGCAGCCCCGACAGAGATGAGCAGTTCTTC.

The chain carries TRBV30 and TRBJ1-2; D gene ambiguous. Between the trimmed V and J ends, which lost 5 bases and 4 bases, there was a span of 14 bases. Germline V gene data show CDR1 as GTSNPN and CDR2 as SVGIG (reference sequence). CDR3 length: 13 amino acids. The CDR3 DNA is TGTGCCTGGTGTTATTCGGCGGCCTATGGCTACACCTTC. This gives the protein CAWCYSAAYGYTF.

Regarding this clone: The identical CDR3 is also encoded by other nucleotide sequences in the sample. The V and J genes are TRBV6-5 and TRBJ2-7; D might be TRBD1 (7 bases). The V end was cut by 2 bases, the J end by 3 bases, with 14 bases between. Germline CDR1 and CDR2: MNHEY and SVGAGI. This CDR3 comprises 15 residues. In DNA, the CDR3 is TGTGCCAGCAGTTACCCTCGACAGGGAGGCTACGAGCAGTACTTC. Encoded protein: CASSYPRQGGYEQYF.

Concerning this clone itself: Different DNA sequences within this sample yield the same CDR3. V usage is TRBV7-9 and J usage is TRBJ2-7; the D gene is possibly TRBD2 (5 bases). This CDR3 region has 13 residues. CDR1 is SEHNR, CDR2 FQNEAQ, per germline (reference sequence). Trimming shortened V by 1 base and J by 5 bases, and 9 bases separated the two germline ends. This chain's CDR3 is CASSLGLANEQYF. The CDR3 DNA reads as TGTGCCAGCAGCTTAGGGCTAGCAAACGAGCAGTACTTC.

About this clone: Other DNA sequences in this specimen translate into the identical CDR3. J is TRBJ2-7 and V is TRBV5-4; 7 nucleotides agree with TRBD2. The germline V gene has CDR1 SGHNT and CDR2 YYREEE (reference sequence). V was clipped by 2 bases and J by 4 bases; unmatched bases: 6. The CDR3 has 14 residues. CDR3 nucleotide sequence: TGTGCCAGCAGCTTCCTGGGAGGGGCGTACGAGCAGTACTTC. Translation gives CASSFLGGAYEQYF.

CDR3 sequence (DNA): TGTGCCAGCAGCGCGGAGGGGGGCAACGAGCAGTACTTC. It codes for CASSAEGGNEQYF. The rearrangement links TRBV7-9 to TRBJ2-7; D is possibly TRBD1 or TRBD2 (6 bases each). Per germline, CDR1 SEHNR and CDR2 FQNEAQ (reference sequence). V lost 5 bases to trimming and J lost 5 bases, with 13 bases between them. The CDR3 is 13 amino acids.

The chain has TRBV19 and TRBJ2-2, with TRBD2 as a possible D gene (5 bases). Germline CDR1 LNHDA, CDR2 SQIVND (reference sequence). V lost 8 bases and J lost 3, with 13 bases in between. The CDR3 extends over 14 amino acids. The CDR3 here is CASPQPEDTGELFF. As DNA, the CDR3 is TGTGCCAGTCCGCAACCGGAGGACACCGGGGAGCTGTTTTTT.

A note on this clone: Sequence at one end of the junction differs from germline and may be a read error. Other DNA sequences in the same sample also yield this CDR3. The chain couples TRBV4-1 to TRBJ1-6; 7 bases align to TRBD1. The CDR3 length is 15 residues. Germline V gene sequence: CDR1 MGHRA, CDR2 YSYEKL. The DNA for the CDR3 is TGCGCCAGCAGCCAGACTACAGGGGAAAGGTCACCCCTTCACTTT. This encodes CASSQTTGERSPLHF.

The chain joins TRBV6-5 to TRBJ1-4; 10 nucleotides match TRBD1. With V trimmed by 6 bases and J by 11 bases, 12 bases remained unmatched. This CDR3 region has 15 residues. Germline assignment: CDR1 MNHEY and CDR2 SVGAGI. For the CDR3, the DNA is TGTGCCAGCAGCCAATCCTCCGGGACAGGGGCCAAACTGTTTTTT. Translating gives CASSQSSGTGAKLFF.

In the case of this clone: Germline and junction disagree at one end, which may indicate a read error. The chain is built from TRBV5-1 and TRBJ2-5, with 13 bases matching TRBD2. The CDR3 is 16 residues long. Per the germline V gene, CDR1 is SGHRS and CDR2 is YFSETQ. The CDR3 is CASSGTSGVFQGTQYF. As DNA, the CDR3 is TGCGCCAGCAGTGGGACTAGCGGGGTTTTCCAAGGGACCCAGTACTTC.

The rearrangement joins TRBV5-1 to TRBJ2-7; the match to TRBD1 covers 10 bases. CDR1 is SGHRS and CDR2 is YFSETQ in the germline V gene. J lost 3 bases, V lost 4 bases, and 7 bases had no gene match. The CDR3 runs to 15 residues. CDR3 amino acids: CASSPRGTGDYEQYF. The CDR3 nucleotides read TGCGCCAGCAGCCCTCGCGGGACAGGGGACTACGAGCAGTACTTC. The whole variable domain, remainder taken from reference TRBV5-1 and TRBJ2-7, is KAGVTQTPRYLIKTRGQQVTLSCSPISGHRSVSWYQQTPGQGLQFLFEYFSETQRNKGNFPGRFSGRQFSNSRSEMNVSTLELGDSALYLCASSPRGTGDYEQYFGPGTRLTVT.

J is TRBJ2-7 and V is TRBV9; possible D gene TRBD2, 6 bases. The CDR3 runs to 15 residues. Germline CDR1 reads SGDLS; CDR2 reads YYNGEE. Deletions cut 4 bases from V and 1 base from J, with 15 bases between. The CDR3 nucleotides are TGTGCCAGCAGCCCGGGGGTAGCGGAGTCCTACGAGCAGTACTTC. Protein product: CASSPGVAESYEQYF.

The chain combines TRBV27 with TRBJ2-7; maybe TRBD2 (5 bases). Trimming pared 4 bases from V and 1 base from J, leaving 14 bases between. The germline V gene encodes CDR1 MNHEY and CDR2 SMNVEV (reference sequence). The CDR3 totals 15 residues. CDR3 in DNA: TGTGCCAGCAGTTCAATTTTGCCGGGATCCTACGAGCAGTACTTC. The encoded protein is CASSSILPGSYEQYF.

As for this clone: Other DNA sequences in this specimen translate into the identical CDR3. The chain has TRBV7-9 and TRBJ2-7; D is possibly TRBD2 (6 bases). Trimming left V 1 base short and J 2 bases short, with 9 bases between. The germline gives CDR1 SEHNR, CDR2 FQNEAQ (reference sequence). The CDR3 loop spans 14 amino acids. This CDR3 reads CASSLVGGAYEQYF. Written as DNA, the CDR3 is TGTGCCAGCAGCTTAGTCGGCGGGGCCTACGAGCAGTACTTC.

V and J are TRBV19 and TRBJ1-6; D gene unclear. Trimming took off 7 bases at V and 0 bases at J, with 10 bases between the two ends. The CDR3 sequence is 15 residues long. From germline, CDR1 is LNHDA and CDR2 SQIVND (reference sequence). Here the CDR3 DNA reads TGTGCCAGTACAGACCCTAGCTCCTATAATTCACCCCTCCACTTT. As protein: CASTDPSSYNSPLHF.

This chain uses TRBV28 with TRBJ1-4; no firm D call. In germline, CDR1 is MDHEN, CDR2 SYDVKM. Trimming took 3 bases from V and 4 from J, leaving 9 bases between them. CDR3 length: 14 residues. This chain's CDR3 is CASSLTRYNEKLFF. CDR3 nucleotide sequence: TGTGCCAGCAGTTTGACCCGATATAATGAAAAACTGTTTTTT.

The sample holds a few counts of this clone. The sample has other DNA sequences that encode this CDR3 too. This sequence joins TRBV4-1 and TRBJ1-1, with TRBD1 matching over 7 bases. V gave up 4 bases and J gave up 0 bases; unmatched junction bases: 2. This CDR3 is built from 14 residues. Germline assignment: CDR1 MGHRA and CDR2 YSYEKL. The CDR3 DNA reads TGCGCCAGCAGCCTGGGACAGCTGAACACTGAAGCTTTCTTT. It translates to CASSLGQLNTEAFF.

J is TRBJ1-2 and V is TRBV19; unclear D gene. Germline assignment: CDR1 LNHDA and CDR2 SQIVND (reference sequence). CDR3 length: 15 residues. Trimming cost V 0 bases and J 4 bases, with 12 bases left between them. CDR3 amino acids: CASSIDSGSFYGYTF. Here the CDR3 DNA reads TGTGCCAGTAGTATAGACTCAGGATCCTTCTATGGCTACACCTTC.

This chain connects TRBV5-1 to TRBJ1-6; TRBD1 is a possible D gene (5 bases). The CDR3 has 15 amino acids. Germline V gives CDR1 SGHRS, CDR2 YFSETQ. V was clipped by 0 bases and J by 13 bases, with 17 bases between them. CDR3 DNA: TGCGCCAGCAGCTTGGAAGACGATCGGGACTTGCCCCTCCACTTT. This sequence encodes CASSLEDDRDLPLHF.

The V call is TRBV28, the J call TRBJ1-6; weak D call: TRBD1 (5 bases). The CDR3 is made up of 16 amino acids. CDR1 is MDHEN, CDR2 SYDVKM, per germline. Trimming pared 6 bases from V and 4 bases from J, leaving 16 bases between. The CDR3 is CASRVRQIPYNSPLHF. In nucleotides, the CDR3 is TGTGCCAGCAGAGTGAGACAGATCCCTTATAATTCACCCCTCCACTTT.

CDR3 amino acids: CASSPGIGEETQYF. The CDR3 DNA sequence: TGTGCCAGCTCACCAGGGATTGGAGAAGAGACCCAGTACTTC. V gene TRBV18 combines with J gene TRBJ2-5; no clear D. Deletions cut 2 bases from V and 3 bases from J, with 10 bases between. CDR3 length equals 14 residues. Germline lookup yields CDR1 KGHSH and CDR2 LQKENI.

The rearrangement uses TRBV12-2 and TRBJ2-3; TRBD2 was called by the table and not checked on the DNA. TRBV12-2 is a pseudogene locus. The CDR3 covers 17 residues. The CDR3 reads CASRLALGGAFTDTQYF. CDR3 nucleotides: TGTGCAAGTCGCTTAGCGCTGGGCGGGGCCTTCACAGATACGCAGTATTTT.

The rearrangement links TRBV7-9 to TRBJ1-1; D is unresolved. Trimming removed 5 bases at V and 0 bases at J, with 13 bases between. The CDR3 has 15 amino acids. Germline CDR1 reads SEHNR; CDR2 reads FQNEAQ (reference sequence). The CDR3 spells CASSNLAIMNTEAFF. The CDR3 DNA follows: TGTGCCAGCAGCAACCTGGCCATCATGAACACTGAAGCTTTCTTT.

This clone was found once. V gene TRBV4-2 combines with J gene TRBJ2-7, with a tentative D call TRBD2 (6 bases). This CDR3 contains 16 residues. In germline, CDR1 is LGHNA, CDR2 YNFKEQ. The V and J ends lost 0 bases and 3 bases respectively, with 15 bases between them. The CDR3 bases are TGTGCCAGCAGCCAAGATATGGGCGGGGAAAACTACGAGCAGTACTTC. Its translation: CASSQDMGGENYEQYF.

This sequence joins TRBV10-3 and TRBJ2-1; weak D call: TRBD2 (5 bases). The CDR3 contains 12 residues. Deletions cut 5 bases from V and 6 bases from J, with 8 bases between. Germline V CDR1 and CDR2: ENHRY, SYGVKD. The CDR3 reads CAISSEGNEQFF. The CDR3 coding sequence is TGTGCCATCAGTAGCGAGGGCAATGAGCAGTTCTTC.